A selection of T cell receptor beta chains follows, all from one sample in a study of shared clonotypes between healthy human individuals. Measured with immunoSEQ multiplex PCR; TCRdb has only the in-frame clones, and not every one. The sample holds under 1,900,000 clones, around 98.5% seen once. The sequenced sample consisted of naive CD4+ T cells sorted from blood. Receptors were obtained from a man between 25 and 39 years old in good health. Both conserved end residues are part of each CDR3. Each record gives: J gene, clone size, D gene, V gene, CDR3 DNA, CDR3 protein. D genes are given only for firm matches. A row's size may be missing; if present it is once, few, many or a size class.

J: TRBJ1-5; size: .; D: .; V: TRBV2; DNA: TGTGCCAGCAGTGAAGAGGGCCTACCGGCTGGGCCCCAGCATTTT; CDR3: CASSEEGLPAGPQHF
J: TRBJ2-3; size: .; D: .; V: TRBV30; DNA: TGTGCCTGGGCCCACAGCAGCCTATACGGCAATCAGCCCCAGTATTTT; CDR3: CAWAHSSLYGNQPQYF
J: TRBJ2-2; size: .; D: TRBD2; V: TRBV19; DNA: TGTGCCAGTAGTTTACTAGCGGGAGTAACCGGGGAGCTGTTTTTT; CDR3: CASSLLAGVTGELFF
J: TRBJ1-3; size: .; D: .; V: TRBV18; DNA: TGTGCCAGCTCACCAGATACACAAGCAAGACCTGCCATATATTTT; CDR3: CASSPDTQARPAIYF
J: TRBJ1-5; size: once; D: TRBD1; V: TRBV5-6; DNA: TGTGCCAGCAGCTCGGACAGGACTCAGCCCCAGCATTTT; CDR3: CASSSDRTQPQHF
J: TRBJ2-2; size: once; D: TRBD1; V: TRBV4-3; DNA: TGCGCCAGCAGCCAAGGACAGGGGGCGCATACCGGGGAGCTGTTTTTT; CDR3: CASSQGQGAHTGELFF
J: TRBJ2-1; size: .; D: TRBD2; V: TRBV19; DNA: TGTGCCAGTAGTATTTCTGGGACTAGCAGCGATGAGCAGTTCTTC; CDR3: CASSISGTSSDEQFF
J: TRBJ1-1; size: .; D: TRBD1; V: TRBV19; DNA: TGTGCCAGTAGTATCGGCAGGGGGCGGACTGAAGCTTTCTTT; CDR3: CASSIGRGRTEAFF
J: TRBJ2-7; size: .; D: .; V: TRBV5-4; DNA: TGTGCCAGCAGCTTGGGTCGGTTTGGCGCCTACGAGCAGTACTTC; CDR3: CASSLGRFGAYEQYF
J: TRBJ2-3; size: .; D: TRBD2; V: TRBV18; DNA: TGTGCCAGCTCACGACTTACGGGACTAGCGGGAGGCGCTGTAGATACGCAGTATTTT; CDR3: CASSRLTGLAGGAVDTQYF
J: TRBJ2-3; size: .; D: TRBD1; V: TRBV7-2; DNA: TGTGCCAGCAGCTTAGAACAGGGGGTAGGGACAGATACGCAGTATTTT; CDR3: CASSLEQGVGTDTQYF
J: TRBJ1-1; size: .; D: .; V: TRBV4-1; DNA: TGCGCCAGCAGCCAAGAAAAAGACCTGAACACTGAAGCTTTCTTT; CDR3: CASSQEKDLNTEAFF
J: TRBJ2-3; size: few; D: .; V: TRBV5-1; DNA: TGCGCCAGCAGCCCCCCCACAGATACGCAGTATTTT; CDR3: CASSPPTDTQYF
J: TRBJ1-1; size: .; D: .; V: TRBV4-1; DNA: TGCGCCAGCAGCCAATCCTGGGACCCATTCGGGAACACTGAAGCTTTCTTT; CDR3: CASSQSWDPFGNTEAFF
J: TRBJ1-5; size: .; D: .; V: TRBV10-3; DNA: TGTGCCATCACCTCAGGGCTCAATCAGCCCCAGCATTTT; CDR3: CAITSGLNQPQHF
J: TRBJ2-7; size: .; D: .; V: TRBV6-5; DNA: TGTGCCAGCAGTTACTCACCAGGGACCTCCTACGAGCAGTACTTC; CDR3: CASSYSPGTSYEQYF
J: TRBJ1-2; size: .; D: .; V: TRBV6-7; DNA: TGTGCCAGGAAACGGGAGGGACCTAACTATGGCTACACCTTC; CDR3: CARKREGPNYGYTF
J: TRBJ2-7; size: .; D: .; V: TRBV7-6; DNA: TGTGCCAGCAGCTTAGTTGGCCCTGGATCAGGTCCCTACGAGCAGTACTTC; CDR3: CASSLVGPGSGPYEQYF
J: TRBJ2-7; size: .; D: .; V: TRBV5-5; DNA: TGTGCCAGCAGCCCCCTCTACGAGCAGTACTTC; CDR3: CASSPLYEQYF
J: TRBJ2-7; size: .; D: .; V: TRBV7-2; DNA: TGTGCCAGCAGCTCAAGGCGGGGCCTCTACTACGAGCAGTACTTC; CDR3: CASSSRRGLYYEQYF
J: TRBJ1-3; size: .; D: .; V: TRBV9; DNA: TGTGCCAGCAGCGTTGGGAGTGACGGAAACACCATATATTTT; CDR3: CASSVGSDGNTIYF
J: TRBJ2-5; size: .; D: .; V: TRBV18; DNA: TGTGCCAGCCGGACAAGCGAGACCCAGTACTTC; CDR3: CASRTSETQYF
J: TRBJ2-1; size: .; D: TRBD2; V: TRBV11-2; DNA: TGTGCCAGCAGCTTCTCGCCTAGCGGGAGCTACAATGAGCAGTTCTTC; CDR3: CASSFSPSGSYNEQFF
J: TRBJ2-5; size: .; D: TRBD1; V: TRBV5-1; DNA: TGCGCCAGCAGCCCCTCAGCGCTGACAGGGGGAGAGACCCAGTACTTC; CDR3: CASSPSALTGGETQYF
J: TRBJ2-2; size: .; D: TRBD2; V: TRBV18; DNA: TGTGCCAGCTCACCAGAACTAGCGGCGGGGGCCGGGGAGCTGTTTTTT; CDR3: CASSPELAAGAGELFF
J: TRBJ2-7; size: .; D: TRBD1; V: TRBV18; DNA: TGTGCCAGCTCACCAGGGACAGGGGGGGAGCAGTACTTC; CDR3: CASSPGTGGEQYF
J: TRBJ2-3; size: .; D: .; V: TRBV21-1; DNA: TGTGCCAGCAGCAAATGGACAATCGATCGTCCAGATACGCAGTATTTT; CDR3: CASSKWTIDRPDTQYF
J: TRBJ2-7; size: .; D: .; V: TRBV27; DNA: TGTGCCAGTAGCAGGAGGGTGGACAGCTACGAGCAGTACTTC; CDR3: CASSRRVDSYEQYF
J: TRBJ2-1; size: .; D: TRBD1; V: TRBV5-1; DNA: TGCGCCAGCAGCCTCCGGGACAGCAATGAGCAGTTCTTC; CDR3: CASSLRDSNEQFF
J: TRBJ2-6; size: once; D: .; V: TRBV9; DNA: TGTGCCAGCAGCGTAGATCGAAAGGGAGGCTCTGGGGCCAACGTCCTGACTTTC; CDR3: CASSVDRKGGSGANVLTF
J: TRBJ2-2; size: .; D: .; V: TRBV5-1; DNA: TGCGCCAGCAGCTTGGATTCGGGGCCCGGGGAGCTGTTTTTT; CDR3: CASSLDSGPGELFF
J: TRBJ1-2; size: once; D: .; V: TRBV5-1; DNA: TGCGCCAGCAGCCAGGGGACTACATCTGGCTACACCTTC; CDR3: CASSQGTTSGYTF
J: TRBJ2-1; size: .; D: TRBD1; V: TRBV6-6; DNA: TGTGCCAGCAGTGACAGGGTCGATGAGCAGTTCTTC; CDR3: CASSDRVDEQFF
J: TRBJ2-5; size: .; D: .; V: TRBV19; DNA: TGTGCCAGTAGTATACGTTCGGCGGGACGGGGCGAGACCCAGTACTTC; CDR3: CASSIRSAGRGETQYF
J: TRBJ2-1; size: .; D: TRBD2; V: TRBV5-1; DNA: TGCGCCAGCAGCCCGCCGACTAGCGGGAGAGGGGATGAGCAGTTCTTC; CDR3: CASSPPTSGRGDEQFF
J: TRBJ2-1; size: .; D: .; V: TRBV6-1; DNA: TGTGCCAGCAGTGCCCAGAGGGGACTCCCTTACAATGAGCAGTTCTTC; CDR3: CASSAQRGLPYNEQFF
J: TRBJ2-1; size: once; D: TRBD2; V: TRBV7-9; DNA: TGTGCCAGCAGCTCCTTACTAGCGGGAGGGACCAATGAGCAGTTCTTC; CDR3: CASSSLLAGGTNEQFF
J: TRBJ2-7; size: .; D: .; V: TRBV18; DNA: TGTGCCAGCTCCGACCGTACGATAGGCGAGCAGTACTTC; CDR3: CASSDRTIGEQYF
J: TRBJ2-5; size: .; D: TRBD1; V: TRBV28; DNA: TGTGCCACCAGTAAGGCAGGGGGCTTAAAGACCCAGTACTTC; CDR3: CATSKAGGLKTQYF
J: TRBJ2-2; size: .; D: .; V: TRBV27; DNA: TGTGCCAGCAGTCCCCTGAGCTCTCCGAACACCGGGGAGCTGTTTTTT; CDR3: CASSPLSSPNTGELFF
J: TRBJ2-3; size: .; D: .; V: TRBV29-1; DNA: TGCGGAGTCAAGGGGAGTAACACAGATACGCAGTATTTT; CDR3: CGVKGSNTDTQYF
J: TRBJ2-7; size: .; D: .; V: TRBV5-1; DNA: TGCGCCAGCAGCTTGGTCCAGGGGGGCTTGAACGAGCAGTACTTC; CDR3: CASSLVQGGLNEQYF
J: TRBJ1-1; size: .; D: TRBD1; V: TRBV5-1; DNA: TGCGCCAGCAGCTACGACAGGGGGACTGAAGCTTTCTTT; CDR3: CASSYDRGTEAFF
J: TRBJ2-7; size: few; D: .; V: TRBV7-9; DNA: TGTGCCGTACGGGCCGTCTCCTACGAGCAGTACTTC; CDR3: CAVRAVSYEQYF
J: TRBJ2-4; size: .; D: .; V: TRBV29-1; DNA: TGCAGCGTAGGGTGGCAAAACATTCAGTACTTC; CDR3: CSVGWQNIQYF